These 27 T cell receptor beta chains originate from one sample sequenced in a study of Graves' ophthalmopathy and Graves' hyperthyroidism. The TCR beta CDR3 regions underwent amplification from RNA transcripts. The library came from an HTBI-primed first-round RT-PCR and a second-round multiplex PCR. Using its own MiXCR run on the multiplex PCR reads, TCRdb lists one record per CDR3 protein. The sample yields approximately 380,000 distinct CDR3 sequences, around a fifth seen once. Sequencing input: peripheral blood. The receptors were sampled from a woman younger than 30 with stable Graves' hyperthyroidism.

This clonotype was counted ten times or more. The V and J genes are TRBV6-5 and TRBJ1-3; 9 bases are a match to TRBD1. Germline-derived CDR1 and CDR2 are MNHEY and SVGAGI. This CDR3 is 15 amino acids long. After removal of 2 bases from V and 3 bases from J, the junction contained 2 bases not matched to a gene. CDR3 protein: CASSYGTGIGNTIYF. CDR3 DNA sequence: TGTGCCAGCAGTTACGGGACAGGGATTGGAAACACCATATATTTT.

This clonotype was recorded many times. The chain carries TRBV10-2 and TRBJ1-1, with 10 positions matching TRBD1. This CDR3 has 14 residues. CDR1 is WSHSY, CDR2 SAAADI, per germline. V was pared by 4 bases and J by 3 bases, with 2 bases of the junction left unmatched. In nucleotides, the CDR3 is TGCGCCAGCAGTGCCGGGACAGGGGACACTGAAGCTTTCTTT. Amino acid sequence: CASSAGTGDTEAFF.

This clonotype occurred many times. The rearrangement joins TRBV7-6 to TRBJ1-6; 8 bases line up with TRBD1. Germline CDR1 is SGHVS and CDR2 is FNYEAQ. The CDR3 runs 16 residues. V lost 5 bases and J lost 3; bases outside the gene matches: 6. The CDR3 DNA reads TGTGCCAGCAGCAAACGACAGGGGAACTATAATTCACCCCTCCACTTT. This gives the protein CASSKRQGNYNSPLHF.

This clonotype was counted at least ten times. The chain joins TRBV28 to TRBJ2-7; TRBD2 matches 11 bases. This CDR3 is 18 amino acids long. V was pared by 4 bases and J by 2 bases, with 13 bases of the junction left unmatched. The germline V gene encodes CDR1 MDHEN and CDR2 SYDVKM. The CDR3 sequence: CASSSPTENSGRAYEQYF. The CDR3 DNA sequence: TGTGCCAGCAGTTCCCCGACAGAGAATAGCGGGAGGGCCTACGAGCAGTACTTC.

Points on this clonotype: Being one base from a much bigger clone, this may be a read error. The chain uses TRBV28 and TRBJ1-5; a weak D match, TRBD1 (5 bases). Germline values: CDR1 MDHEN, CDR2 SYDVKM. There are 14 residues in the CDR3. The V and J ends lost 7 bases and 6 bases respectively, with 16 bases between them. The CDR3, as DNA: TGTGCCAGCAACCTGGGAGGGGACCTTCAGCCCCAGCATTTT. Its translation is CASNLGGDLQPQHF.

This clonotype occurred many times. J is TRBJ2-5 and V is TRBV12-3 or TRBV12-4; D possibly corresponds to TRBD1 (6 bases). The V end lost 7 bases, the J end lost 4 bases, and 16 bases lay between the germline ends. The CDR3 spans 14 residues. CDR3 protein: CASTPFAGAETQYF. CDR3 coding DNA: TGTGCCAGCACCCCCTTTGCAGGGGCAGAGACCCAGTACTTC.

This clonotype came up many times. This sequence joins TRBV9 and TRBJ1-6; TRBD1 might be the D (5 bases). V shed 4 bases and J shed 10 bases, with 9 bases lying between them. CDR1 SGDLS and CDR2 YYNGEE come from the germline V gene. The CDR3 is 12 amino acids. CDR3 bases: TGTGCCAGCAGCTCCGGGGGGTCACCCCTCCACTTT. Translating it yields CASSSGGSPLHF.

In this sample, this clonotype turned up many times. The chain uses TRBV18 and TRBJ1-1; D might be TRBD1 (6 bases). Trimming stripped 5 bases from V and 0 bases from J, with 13 bases between. This CDR3 is 15 amino acids long. Germline V gene data show CDR1 as KGHSH and CDR2 as LQKENI. CDR3 sequence: CASSGRGEVNTEAFF. The CDR3 DNA reads as TGTGCCAGCTCAGGCAGGGGCGAAGTGAACACTGAAGCTTTCTTT.

The table lists this clonotype with many counts. The chain joins TRBV11-2 to TRBJ2-7, with 8 bases identical to TRBD1. The germline gives CDR1 SGHAT, CDR2 FQNNGV. V shed 1 base and J 4 bases; nucleotides not matched to a gene: 12. The CDR3 extends over 17 amino acids. The DNA for the CDR3 is TGTGCCAGCAGCTTAGGGTTTGGCAGGGGGCCTACTTACGAGCAGTACTTC. It is translated as CASSLGFGRGPTYEQYF. The full variable domain, its missing parts supplied by reference TRBV11-2 and TRBJ2-7, is EAGVAQSPRYKIIEKRQSVAFWCNPISGHATLYWYQQILGQGPKLLIQFQNNGVVDDSQLPKDRFSAERLKGVDSTLKIQPAKLEDSAVYLCASSLGFGRGPTYEQYFGPGTRLTVT.

This rearrangement joins TRBV6-4 to TRBJ2-2; D unresolved. From germline, CDR1 is MRHNA and CDR2 SNTAGT. V gave up 10 bases and J gave up 3 bases, with 6 bases separating them. This CDR3 is built from 11 residues. CDR3 sequence: CANRDTGELFF. CDR3 in DNA: TGTGCCAACCGGGACACCGGGGAGCTGTTTTTT.

This clonotype was seen repeatedly, ten times or more. The chain carries TRBV6-1 and TRBJ2-2; D perhaps matches TRBD2 (6 bases). The CDR3 length is 13 residues. Trimming took off 2 bases at V and 5 bases at J, with 6 bases between the two ends. Germline CDR1 reads MNHNS; CDR2 reads SASEGT. The CDR3 DNA follows: TGTGCCAGCAGTGAACTAGCGACCGGGGAGCTGTTTTTT. It translates to CASSELATGELFF.

The chain recombines TRBV27 with TRBJ2-7, with D unclear. CDR3 length: 14 residues. Germline V CDR1 and CDR2: MNHEY, SMNVEV (reference sequence). Trimming stripped 10 bases from V and 0 bases from J, with 16 bases between. The CDR3 DNA reads as TGTGCCAACAAGGGTTTCGCAAACTCCTACGAGCAGTACTTC. Its protein product is CANKGFANSYEQYF.

The gene calls are TRBV5-8 and TRBJ2-5; no clear D. The CDR3 length is 12 residues. Deletions cut 7 bases from V and 8 bases from J, with 15 bases between. Germline V lookup: CDR1 SGHTS, CDR2 YDEGEE. CDR3 amino acids: CASDSGSDTQYF. The CDR3 bases are TGTGCCAGCGACTCAGGCTCAGATACCCAGTACTTC. Drawing the rest from reference TRBV5-8 and TRBJ2-5, the complete variable domain is EAGVTQSPTHLIKTRGQQATLRCSPISGHTSVYWYQQALGLGLQFLLWYDEGEERNRGNFPPRFSGRQFPNYSSELNVNALELEDSALYLCASDSGSDTQYFGPGTRLLVL.

V usage is TRBV27 and J usage is TRBJ2-5; tentatively, D is TRBD1 (6 bases). Trimming took off 8 bases at V and 3 bases at J, with 19 bases between the two ends. Germline V lookup: CDR1 MNHEY, CDR2 SMNVEV (reference sequence). The CDR3 has 15 residues. This CDR3 is CASRNYGDIEETQYF. In DNA, the CDR3 is TGTGCCAGCCGAAACTACGGGGACATTGAAGAGACCCAGTACTTC.

The J gene is TRBJ2-5, the V gene TRBV30, with 8 bases lining up with TRBD1. Germline loops: CDR1 GTSNPN, CDR2 SVGIG (reference sequence). V lost 0 bases and J lost 2; bases outside the gene matches: 14. CDR3 length: 18 residues. The CDR3 nucleotides read TGTGCCTGGAGTGTAAGGATAGGGAGCAGGGGGCGGCAAGAGACCCAGTACTTC. This gives the protein CAWSVRIGSRGRQETQYF.

This clonotype came up a few times. V and J are TRBV7-2 and TRBJ1-2; D gene ambiguous. With 2 bases removed from V and 10 bases from J, the gap between germline ends came to 17 bases. Germline CDR1 is SGHTA and CDR2 is FQGNSA. The CDR3 contains 14 residues. In nucleotides, the CDR3 is TGTGCCAGCAGCTTAATCCCCGGAGTTTTGGCCTACACCTTC. It specifies CASSLIPGVLAYTF.

The sample holds many counts of this clonotype. The DNA of the CDR3 is TGTGCCAGCAGTGAATATAATCGGGGAGCAGAGACCCAGTACTTC. Its protein product is CASSEYNRGAETQYF. The chain uses TRBV25-1 and TRBJ2-5, with D perhaps TRBD2 (5 bases). CDR1 is MGHDK, CDR2 SYGVNS, per germline. The CDR3 is made up of 15 amino acids. V gave up 0 bases and J gave up 4 bases, with 12 bases separating them.

A note on this clonotype: The junction departs from the called germline gene at one end, perhaps through a read error. V usage is TRBV29-1 and J usage is TRBJ1-1; D call uncertain. This CDR3 is 13 amino acids long. CDR1 and CDR2 (germline): SQVTM, ANQGSEA. The CDR3 DNA follows: TGCAGCGTTGAAAAGGTTATGAACACTGAAGCTTGCTTT. It encodes CSVEKVMNTEACF.

Ten or more counts support this clonotype. CDR3 nucleotide sequence: TGCGCCAGCAGCTTCGCAGGGGTCCCCTACGAGCAGTACTTC. Translating it yields CASSFAGVPYEQYF. This chain connects TRBV5-1 to TRBJ2-7, with D possibly TRBD1 on 6 matching bases. Germline V gene data show CDR1 as SGHRS and CDR2 as YFSETQ. Trimming removed 2 bases at V and 2 bases at J, with 11 bases between. CDR3 size: 14 residues.

This clonotype was detected ten times or more. The genes are TRBV19 and TRBJ1-2; 8 bases are a match to TRBD1. Looked up from germline, CDR1 is LNHDA and CDR2 is SQIVND (reference sequence). The junction had 8 bases not matched to a gene; V was cut back by 4 bases and J by 4 bases. This CDR3 has 15 residues. CDR3 region: CASSTSTGAIYGYTF. CDR3 sequence (DNA): TGTGCCAGTAGTACCTCGACAGGGGCAATCTATGGCTACACCTTC. The entire variable domain, with the rest obtained from reference TRBV19 and TRBJ1-2, is as follows: DGGITQSPKYLFRKEGQNVTLSCEQNLNHDAMYWYRQDPGQGLRLIYYSQIVNDFQKGDIAEGYSVSREKKESFPLTVTSAQKNPTAFYLCASSTSTGAIYGYTFGSGTRLTVV.

This clonotype was recorded a few times. This clone may be a read error of a much larger clone one base away. The CDR3 end shows no conserved phenylalanine or tryptophan, and so a read error is likely. The CDR3 spells CASSFAGYISYEQYY. The DNA of the CDR3 is TGTGCCAGCAGTTTTGCGGGCTATATCTCCTACGAGCAGTACTAC. The V call is TRBV28, the J call TRBJ2-7; weak D call: TRBD2 (5 bases). This CDR3 contains 15 residues. Germline assignment: CDR1 MDHEN and CDR2 SYDVKM. The V gene lost 3 bases and the J gene lost 0 bases, with 12 bases spanning the gap.

This clonotype occurred many times. This chain links TRBV15 with TRBJ2-7; 7 positions agree with TRBD1. Germline V gene sequence: CDR1 LNHNV, CDR2 YYDKDF (reference sequence). Trimming at V came to 0 bases and at J to 2 bases, leaving 4 bases not matched to a gene. The CDR3 has 15 residues. The CDR3 sequence: CATSRDRGRPYEQYF. The CDR3 region has the DNA TGTGCCACCAGCAGAGATAGGGGGCGACCCTACGAGCAGTACTTC.

This clonotype was seen ten or more times. The V call is TRBV20-1, the J call TRBJ1-6, with unresolved D. V shed 0 bases and J shed 2 bases, with 11 bases lying between them. The CDR3 covers 16 residues. The germline V gene encodes CDR1 DFQATT and CDR2 SNEGSKA (reference sequence). The CDR3 region is CSARERGEAYNSPLHF. DNA of the CDR3: TGCAGTGCTAGAGAGCGGGGAGAAGCCTATAATTCACCCCTCCACTTT.

This clonotype was counted at least ten times. V usage is TRBV20-1 and J usage is TRBJ2-7; D uncertain. CDR3 size: 11 residues. Germline CDR1 is DFQATT and CDR2 is SNEGSKA (reference sequence). As DNA, the CDR3 is TGCAGGGCCCGAGGCTCCTACGAGCAGTACTTC. This codes for CRARGSYEQYF.

This clonotype occurred many times. The chain couples TRBV19 to TRBJ1-5, with D unclear. The CDR3 covers 15 residues. Per germline, CDR1 LNHDA and CDR2 SQIVND (reference sequence). V lost 7 bases and J lost 0, with 13 bases in between. Written as DNA, the CDR3 is TGTGCCAGTATGAGGGCATGGGATAGCAATCAGCCCCAGCATTTT. Its protein product is CASMRAWDSNQPQHF.

The sample holds a few counts of this clonotype. The gene calls are TRBV4-1 and TRBJ2-2; a weak D match, TRBD2 (5 bases). CDR3 length: 14 amino acids. Trimming left V 4 bases short and J 6 bases short, with 12 bases between. Per germline, CDR1 MGHRA and CDR2 YSYEKL. The chain's CDR3 is CASSLTRPPGELFF. The DNA for the CDR3 is TGCGCCAGCAGCCTAACTAGACCCCCCGGGGAGCTGTTTTTT.

This clonotype has more than one count but fewer than ten. The chain joins TRBV12-3 or TRBV12-4 to TRBJ2-5; D unclear. With 5 bases removed from V and 0 bases from J, the gap between germline ends came to 13 bases. The CDR3 covers 15 residues. CDR3 nucleotide sequence: TGTGCCAGCAGTACCACTCTGGGGTACCAAGAGACCCAGTACTTC. This codes for CASSTTLGYQETQYF.